The 24 T cell receptor beta chains below were found in one sample sequenced in a study of T cell responses to AZD1222 COVID-19 vaccine (dated by TCRdb to about 2021). The label giving this sample's time point can be read as: baseline before first vaccination. The method behind the library was the immunoSEQ multiplex PCR assay. Entries here come from immuneACCESS through TCRdb and include only in-frame sequences with V and J called. Some clones fail to appear in such tables; in the studies checked, an unresolved V gene covers under half of the shortfall, and the cause of the remainder is unknown. The sample yields roughly 100,000 clones; approximately 90% were counted once. The ten largest make up about 19% of the sample. The material was peripheral blood, obtained on day 0 of AZD1222 vaccination. These receptors came from an adult in good health.

The chain recombines TRBV19 with TRBJ1-1; D is undetermined. Trimming removed 5 bases from V and 4 bases from J, with 8 bases in between. In germline, CDR1 is LNHDA, CDR2 SQIVND (reference sequence). The CDR3 extends over 12 amino acids. In nucleotides, the CDR3 is TGTGCCAGTAGTGACATCGGCACTGAAGCTTTCTTT. Its protein product is CASSDIGTEAFF. Variable domain in full (rest from reference TRBV19 and TRBJ1-1): DGGITQSPKYLFRKEGQNVTLSCEQNLNHDAMYWYRQDPGQGLRLIYYSQIVNDFQKGDIAEGYSVSREKKESFPLTVTSAQKNPTAFYLCASSDIGTEAFFGQGTRLTVV.

V gene TRBV6-6 combines with J gene TRBJ2-2, with a tentative D call TRBD2 (5 bases). This CDR3 comprises 15 residues. The germline V gene encodes CDR1 MNHNY and CDR2 SVGAGI (reference sequence). V was trimmed by 0 bases and J by 1 base, leaving 6 bases between them. CDR3 in DNA: TGTGCCAGCAGTTACTCAGGAGGGAACACCGGGGAGCTGTTTTTT. Protein sequence: CASSYSGGNTGELFF.

This rearrangement joins TRBV29-1 to TRBJ1-2; D uncertain. The CDR3 sequence is 14 residues long. CDR1 is SQVTM, CDR2 ANQGSEA, per germline. V was pared by 3 bases and J by 0 bases, with 11 bases between. Here the CDR3 reads CSVEIPPANYGYTF. The CDR3 DNA follows: TGCAGCGTTGAGATCCCTCCAGCTAACTATGGCTACACCTTC.

This chain joins TRBV7-9 and TRBJ1-1, with D unclear. There are 19 residues in the CDR3. In germline, CDR1 is SEHNR, CDR2 FQNEAQ (reference sequence). The ends were cut back, 5 bases at V and 1 base at J, with 26 bases in the middle. CDR3 protein: CASSPLYPQPGWGNTEAFF. The CDR3 nucleotides are TGTGCCAGCAGCCCCCTATACCCCCAGCCGGGGTGGGGGAACACTGAAGCTTTCTTT.

This clone has only a few counts. The chain combines TRBV9 with TRBJ2-1, with D perhaps TRBD2 (7 bases). There are 17 residues in the CDR3. CDR1 SGDLS and CDR2 YYNGEE come from the germline V gene. Trimming stripped 8 bases from V and 0 bases from J, with 21 bases between. The CDR3 loop reads CASGLDPRGRSYNEQFF. Written as DNA, the CDR3 is TGTGCCAGTGGACTAGACCCCCGGGGGCGCTCCTACAATGAGCAGTTCTTC.

This clone was detected only a few times. This chain uses TRBV3-1 (or the pseudogene TRBV3-2) with TRBJ1-2, with 8 bases that match TRBD1. Germline CDR1 and CDR2: LGHDT and YNNKEL (reference sequence). V dropped 4 bases and J dropped 4; count of bases not matched to a gene: 5. The CDR3 spans 14 residues. As DNA, the CDR3 is TGTGCCAGCAGCCGACAGGGGTCCATCTATGGCTACACCTTC. Protein: CASSRQGSIYGYTF.

This chain joins TRBV5-1 and TRBJ1-1; D gene unclear. The CDR3 extends over 14 amino acids. V was pared by 1 base and J by 3 bases, with 10 bases between. Germline V lookup: CDR1 SGHRS, CDR2 YFSETQ. The CDR3 DNA is TGCGCCAGCAGCTTGTGGCCTGGGGACACTGAAGCTTTCTTT. Encoded protein: CASSLWPGDTEAFF.

The chain links TRBV11-2 to TRBJ2-7, with D tentatively TRBD2 (5 bases). Between the trimmed V and J ends, which lost 3 bases and 4 bases, there was a span of 7 bases. The length of the CDR3 is 12 residues. The germline V gene has CDR1 SGHAT and CDR2 FQNNGV. The CDR3 nucleotides read TGTGCCAGCAGCTTTTCGGGGTACGAGCAGTACTTC. It encodes CASSFSGYEQYF.

The chain joins TRBV7-2 to TRBJ1-2; the match to TRBD1 covers 8 bases. V trimming: 0 bases; J trimming: 4 bases; junction bases outside the gene matches: 4. CDR3 length: 15 residues. CDR1 SGHTA and CDR2 FQGNSA come from the germline V gene. The CDR3 loop reads CASSLAYQGAYGYTF. In DNA, the CDR3 is TGTGCCAGCAGCTTAGCGTATCAGGGGGCCTATGGCTACACCTTC.

V gene TRBV5-1 combines with J gene TRBJ2-3; maybe TRBD2 (6 bases). V was pared by 0 bases and J by 0 bases, with 8 bases between. This CDR3 is built from 15 residues. Germline lookup yields CDR1 SGHRS and CDR2 YFSETQ. The CDR3 bases are TGCGCCAGCAGCTTGGGTAGCGGAAGCACAGATACGCAGTATTTT. Protein sequence: CASSLGSGSTDTQYF. Drawing the rest from reference TRBV5-1 and TRBJ2-3, the complete variable domain is KAGVTQTPRYLIKTRGQQVTLSCSPISGHRSVSWYQQTPGQGLQFLFEYFSETQRNKGNFPGRFSGRQFSNSRSEMNVSTLELGDSALYLCASSLGSGSTDTQYFGPGTRLTVL.

This clone has a handful of counts. The gene calls are TRBV9 and TRBJ2-4; D unresolved. Trimming stripped 2 bases from V and 1 base from J, with 4 bases between. This CDR3 has 13 amino acids. Germline loops: CDR1 SGDLS, CDR2 YYNGEE. Here the CDR3 DNA reads TGTGCCAGCAGCGTTGGGGCCAAAAACATTCAGTACTTC. Protein sequence: CASSVGAKNIQYF.

The chain links TRBV5-4 to TRBJ2-7, with no clear D. Germline V lookup: CDR1 SGHNT, CDR2 YYREEE (reference sequence). The CDR3 contains 15 residues. Trimming stripped 0 bases from V and 4 bases from J, with 14 bases between. In nucleotides, the CDR3 is TGTGCCAGCAGCTTGGCCGTGGGATCCCAATACGAGCAGTACTTC. Translated: CASSLAVGSQYEQYF.

The rearrangement uses TRBV4-1 and TRBJ1-1; unclear D gene. CDR1 and CDR2 from the germline V gene are MGHRA and YSYEKL. V lost 0 bases and J lost 5, with 13 bases in between. The CDR3 length is 15 residues. As DNA, the CDR3 is TGCGCCAGCAGCCAAGATATGGGGAGTAGGACTGAAGCTTTCTTT. Translated: CASSQDMGSRTEAFF.

The chain recombines TRBV28 with TRBJ2-5; 9 nucleotides agree with TRBD1. The CDR3 totals 14 residues. The J segment lost 7 bases and the V segment lost 8 bases, leaving 11 bases of the junction unmatched. In germline, CDR1 is MDHEN, CDR2 SYDVKM. CDR3 in amino acids: CASSNPQGAGTQYF. The CDR3 nucleotides are TGTGCCAGCTCTAACCCACAGGGGGCCGGGACCCAGTACTTC.

The gene calls are TRBV4-1 and TRBJ1-4; perhaps TRBD1 as D (5 bases). The CDR3 is 17 amino acids. The ends were cut back, 0 bases at V and 0 bases at J, with 11 bases in the middle. The germline CDR1 and CDR2 sequences are MGHRA and YSYEKL. CDR3 DNA sequence: TGCGCCAGCAGCCAAGAACGGTTGACAGCAACTAATGAAAAACTGTTTTTT. This encodes CASSQERLTATNEKLFF.

This clone was seen only once. The chain links TRBV15 to TRBJ1-5, with D hard to call. Germline CDR1 reads LNHNV; CDR2 reads YYDKDF (reference sequence). V was cut by 6 bases and J by 0 bases, with 6 bases left in between. CDR3 length: 13 amino acids. Written as DNA, the CDR3 is TGTGCCACCAGGGATTATAGCAATCAGCCCCAGCATTTT. It specifies CATRDYSNQPQHF. The full variable domain, completed using reference TRBV15 and TRBJ1-5, is DAMVIQNPRYQVTQFGKPVTLSCSQTLNHNVMYWYQQKSSQAPKLLFHYYDKDFNNEADTPDNFQSRRPNTSFCFLDIRSPGLGDTAMYLCATRDYSNQPQHFGDGTRLSIL.

The CDR3 sequence: CSVATGTNTEAFF. The CDR3 DNA reads as TGCAGCGTCGCGACAGGAACGAACACTGAAGCTTTCTTT. The V gene is TRBV29-1, the J gene TRBJ1-1; the D gene is possibly TRBD1 (6 bases). Germline CDR1 SQVTM, CDR2 ANQGSEA. There are 13 residues in the CDR3. The ends were cut back, 6 bases at V and 1 base at J, with 12 bases in the middle.

The chain has TRBV12-1 and TRBJ1-5. TRBV12-1 is a documented pseudogene. The CDR3 consists of 15 residues. The CDR3 region has the DNA TGTGCCAGCAGCTTTTTACACCTCGAGAATCAGCCCCAGCATTTT. This encodes CASSFLHLENQPQHF.

The chain carries TRBV6-5 and TRBJ1-3; D unclear. The CDR3 has 14 amino acids. CDR1 MNHEY and CDR2 SVGAGI come from the germline V gene. V was clipped by 5 bases and J by 4 bases, with 12 bases between them. CDR3 region: CASSQNPPGNTIYF. Written as DNA, the CDR3 is TGTGCCAGCAGTCAGAACCCGCCGGGAAACACCATATATTTT.

This clone was observed once. The chain combines TRBV7-3 with TRBJ1-1; D uncertain. The CDR3 is 15 amino acids. V dropped 1 base and J dropped 1 base, with 10 bases sitting between them. Germline-derived CDR1 and CDR2 are SGHTA and FQGTGA. CDR3 amino acids: CASSLMGRPNTEAFF. The DNA for the CDR3 is TGTGCCAGCAGCTTAATGGGCAGACCGAACACTGAAGCTTTCTTT.

J is TRBJ1-3 and V is TRBV10-1; D gene uncertain. The ends were cut back, 4 bases at V and 4 bases at J, with 14 bases in the middle. Germline V CDR1 and CDR2: WNHNN, SYGVQD (reference sequence). The CDR3 is made up of 15 amino acids. The CDR3 sequence is CASSASGKKGNTIYF. CDR3 sequence (DNA): TGCGCCAGCAGTGCATCCGGGAAGAAAGGAAACACCATATATTTT.

The chain couples TRBV7-3 to TRBJ1-1; a weak D match, TRBD1 (6 bases). Germline V gene sequence: CDR1 SGHTA, CDR2 FQGTGA. The CDR3 covers 13 residues. Trimming stripped 5 bases from V and 1 base from J, with 8 bases between. CDR3 in amino acids: CASSEDRNTEAFF. The CDR3 DNA reads TGTGCCAGCAGCGAGGACAGGAACACTGAAGCTTTCTTT.

V is TRBV5-5 and J is TRBJ1-2; D not certain. V was shortened by 4 bases and J by 6 bases, with 16 bases between the two germline ends. In germline, CDR1 is SGHKS, CDR2 YYEKEE (reference sequence). The CDR3 consists of 14 residues. CDR3 bases: TGTGCCAGCAGCAATTCGGGTTGGCAGCATGGCTACACCTTC. It is translated as CASSNSGWQHGYTF.

The CDR3 sequence: CASSGGLFYEQYF. The CDR3 region has the DNA TGTGCCAGCAGCGGGGGTTTATTCTACGAGCAGTACTTC. The chain joins TRBV3-1 (or the pseudogene TRBV3-2) to TRBJ2-7, with D perhaps being TRBD1 or TRBD2 (5 bases each). V was cut by 5 bases and J by 3 bases, with 11 bases left in between. The CDR3 loop spans 13 amino acids. Germline values: CDR1 LGHDT, CDR2 YNNKEL (reference sequence).